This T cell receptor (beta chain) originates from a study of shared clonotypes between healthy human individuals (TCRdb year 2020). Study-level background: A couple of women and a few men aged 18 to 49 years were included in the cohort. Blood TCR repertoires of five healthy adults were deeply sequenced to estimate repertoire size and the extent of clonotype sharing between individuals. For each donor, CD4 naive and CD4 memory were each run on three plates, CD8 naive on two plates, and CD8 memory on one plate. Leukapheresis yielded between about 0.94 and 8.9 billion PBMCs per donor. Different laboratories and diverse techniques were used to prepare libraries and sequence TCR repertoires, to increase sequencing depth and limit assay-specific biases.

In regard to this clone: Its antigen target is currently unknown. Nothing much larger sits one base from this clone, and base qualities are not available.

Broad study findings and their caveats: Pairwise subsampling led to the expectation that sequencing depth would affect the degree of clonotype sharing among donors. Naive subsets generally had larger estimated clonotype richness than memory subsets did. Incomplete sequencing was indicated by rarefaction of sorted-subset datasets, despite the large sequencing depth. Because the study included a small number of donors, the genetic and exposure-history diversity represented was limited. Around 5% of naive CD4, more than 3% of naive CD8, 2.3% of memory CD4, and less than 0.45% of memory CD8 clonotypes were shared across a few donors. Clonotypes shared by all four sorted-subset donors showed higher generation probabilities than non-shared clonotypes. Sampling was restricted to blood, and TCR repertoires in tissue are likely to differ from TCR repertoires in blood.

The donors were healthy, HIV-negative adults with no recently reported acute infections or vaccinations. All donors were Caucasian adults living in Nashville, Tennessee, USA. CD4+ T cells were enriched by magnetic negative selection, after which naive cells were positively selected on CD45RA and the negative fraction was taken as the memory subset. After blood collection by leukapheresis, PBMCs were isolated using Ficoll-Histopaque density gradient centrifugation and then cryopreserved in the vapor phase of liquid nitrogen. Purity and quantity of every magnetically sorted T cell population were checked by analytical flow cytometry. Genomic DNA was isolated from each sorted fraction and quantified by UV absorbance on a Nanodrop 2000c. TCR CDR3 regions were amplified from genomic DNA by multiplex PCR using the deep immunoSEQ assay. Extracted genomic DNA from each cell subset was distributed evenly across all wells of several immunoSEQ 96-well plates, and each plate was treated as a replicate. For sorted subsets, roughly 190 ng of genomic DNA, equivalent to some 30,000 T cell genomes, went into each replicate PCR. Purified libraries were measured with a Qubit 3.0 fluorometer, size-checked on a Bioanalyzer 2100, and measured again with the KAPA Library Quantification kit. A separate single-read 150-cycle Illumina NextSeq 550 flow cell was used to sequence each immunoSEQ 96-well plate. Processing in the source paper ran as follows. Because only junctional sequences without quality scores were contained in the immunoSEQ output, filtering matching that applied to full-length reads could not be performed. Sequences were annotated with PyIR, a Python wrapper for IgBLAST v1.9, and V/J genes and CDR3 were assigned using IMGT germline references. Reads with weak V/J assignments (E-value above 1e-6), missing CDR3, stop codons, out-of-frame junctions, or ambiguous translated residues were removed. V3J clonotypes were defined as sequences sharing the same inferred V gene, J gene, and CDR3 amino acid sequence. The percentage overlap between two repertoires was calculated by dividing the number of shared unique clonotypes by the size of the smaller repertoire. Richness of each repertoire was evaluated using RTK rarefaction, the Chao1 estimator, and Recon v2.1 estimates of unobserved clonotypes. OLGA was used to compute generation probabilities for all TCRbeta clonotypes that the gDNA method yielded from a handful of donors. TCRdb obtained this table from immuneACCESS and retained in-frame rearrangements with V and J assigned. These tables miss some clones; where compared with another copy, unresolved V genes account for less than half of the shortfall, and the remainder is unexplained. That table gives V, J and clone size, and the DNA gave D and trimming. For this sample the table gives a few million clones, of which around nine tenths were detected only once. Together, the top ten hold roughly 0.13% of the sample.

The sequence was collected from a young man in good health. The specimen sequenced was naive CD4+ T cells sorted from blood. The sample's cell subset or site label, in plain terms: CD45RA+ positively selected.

The CDR3 region: CASSSRGRVTDTQYF. The DNA sequence is as follows: TGTGCCAGTAGTTCCCGAGGCAGGGTTACAGATACGCAGTATTTT. The V and J genes are TRBV19 and TRBJ2-3; TRBD1 could be the D gene, as 5 bases match. Trimming costs V 5 bases and J 3 bases, and their ends lie 15 bases apart. According to the germline V gene (reference sequence), CDR1 reads LNHDA and CDR2 reads SQIVND. Measured from the cysteine to the phenylalanine, the CDR3 is 15 residues long. Only the CDR3 DNA is retained, 45 bases long and in frame from the first base.